The 31 T cell receptor beta chains in this list originate from one sample, sequenced in a study of T cells after posttransplantation cyclophosphamide. TCRdb's table, derived via immunoSEQ multiplex PCR, lists solely in-frame clones and lacks some. This sample carries about 37,000 clones, none of them present only once. Input material: PBMCs. The source of these receptors is a man aged 30 to 45 in good health and a related stem cell transplant donor.

The table lists this clone with many counts. The gene calls are TRBV7-9 and TRBJ2-7; tentatively, D is TRBD1 (5 bases). CDR1 SEHNR and CDR2 FQNEAQ come from the germline V gene (reference sequence). The CDR3 sequence is 11 residues long. The V end was cut by 4 bases, the J end by 7 bases, with 8 bases between. CDR3 protein: CASSSRTEQYF. As DNA, the CDR3 is TGTGCCAGCAGCTCTCGGACAGAGCAGTACTTC.

This clone appeared many times. The J gene is TRBJ2-2, the V gene TRBV5-1, with D possibly matching TRBD1 (6 bases). Per the germline V gene, CDR1 is SGHRS and CDR2 is YFSETQ. The V gene lost 2 bases and the J gene lost 1 base, with 9 bases spanning the gap. CDR3 size: 15 residues. CDR3 DNA sequence: TGCGCCAGCAGCTTTCTACAGGGGAACACCGGGGAGCTGTTTTTT. It encodes CASSFLQGNTGELFF.

A few counts support this clone. The chain joins TRBV7-3 to TRBJ1-5, with D possibly TRBD1 on 5 matching bases. Germline V CDR1 and CDR2: SGHTA, FQGTGA. Deletions cut 2 bases from V and 3 bases from J, with 11 bases between. The CDR3 runs to 15 residues. CDR3 coding DNA: TGTGCCAGCAGCTTAGATGGGGGGGACAATCAGCCCCAGCATTTT. This translates into CASSLDGGDNQPQHF.

This clone has at least ten counts. DNA of the CDR3: TGTGCCAGCAGTGAATATGGGACAGGGGCCACTGAAGCTTTCTTT. It encodes CASSEYGTGATEAFF. The chain recombines TRBV25-1 with TRBJ1-1, with TRBD1 matching 10 bases. CDR1 and CDR2 (germline): MGHDK, SYGVNS. This CDR3 has 15 residues. The V segment lost 0 bases and the J segment 4 bases; nucleotides outside the gene matches: 2.

At least ten counts were recorded for this clone. This sequence joins TRBV4-1 and TRBJ2-3; TRBD2 agrees at 8 bases. V trimming: 1 base; J trimming: 1 base; junction bases outside the gene matches: 1. Germline loops: CDR1 MGHRA, CDR2 YSYEKL. The CDR3 sequence is 15 residues long. The CDR3 spells CASSQAGGGTDTQYF. The CDR3 DNA reads as TGCGCCAGCAGCCAAGCGGGGGGGGGCACAGATACGCAGTATTTT.

There are many counts of this clone. This chain joins TRBV6-1 and TRBJ2-1; possibly TRBD2 for D (6 bases). Germline CDR1 is MNHNS and CDR2 is SASEGT. This CDR3 is built from 13 residues. This CDR3 is CAFSLEGRNEQFF. The CDR3 bases are TGTGCTTTTTCCCTGGAGGGGAGGAATGAGCAGTTCTTC.

This clone was seen many times. The chain is built from TRBV6-4 and TRBJ2-3; 8 bases map to TRBD2. Germline trimming cut 5 bases from V and 5 bases from J; bases unmatched to any gene: 6. This CDR3 comprises 14 residues. The germline CDR1 and CDR2 sequences are MRHNA and SNTAGT. CDR3 DNA sequence: TGTGCCAGCAGTCTACGGGGGGGCATAGATACGCAGTATTTT. Its translation is CASSLRGGIDTQYF.

CDR3 loop: CAVSRGRYNEQFF. In DNA form, the CDR3 reads TGTGCCGTCAGCAGGGGGCGGTACAATGAGCAGTTCTTC. The chain has TRBV15 and TRBJ2-1; TRBD1 aligns across 8 bases. CDR1 and CDR2 (germline): LNHNV, YYDKDF (reference sequence). CDR3 size: 13 residues. V dropped 11 bases and J dropped 4; count of bases not matched to a gene: 7.

This clone was detected only a few times. The rearrangement links TRBV2 to TRBJ2-3, with D perhaps TRBD2 (7 bases). The CDR3 runs 14 residues. V dropped 4 bases and J dropped 4 bases, with 12 bases sitting between them. Germline loops: CDR1 SNHLY, CDR2 FYNNEI. CDR3 amino acids: CASSVGGPADTQYF. As DNA, the CDR3 is TGTGCCAGCAGTGTGGGGGGGCCAGCAGATACGCAGTATTTT.

The chain has TRBV5-1 and TRBJ2-5; 11 bases match TRBD2. With V trimmed by 6 bases and J by 2 bases, 15 bases remained unmatched. Germline CDR1 reads SGHRS; CDR2 reads YFSETQ. The CDR3 covers 18 residues. The CDR3 loop is CASISLPGLADRQETQYF. As DNA, the CDR3 is TGCGCCAGCATCTCCTTGCCGGGACTAGCGGATCGACAAGAGACCCAGTACTTC.

This clone occurred many times. CDR3 coding DNA: TGTGCCAGCAGCGTATCCAACAGACAAGAGACCCAGTACTTC. It encodes CASSVSNRQETQYF. The rearrangement joins TRBV9 to TRBJ2-5, with no clear D. The CDR3 spans 14 residues. The V end was cut by 1 base, the J end by 2 bases, with 9 bases between. CDR1 is SGDLS, CDR2 YYNGEE, per germline.

The rearrangement links TRBV7-2 to TRBJ2-5; D gene ambiguous. Germline V gives CDR1 SGHTA, CDR2 FQGNSA. Trimming removed 5 bases from V and 5 bases from J, with 18 bases in between. The CDR3 has 15 residues. DNA for the CDR3: TGTGCCAGCAGCCCCGAGTCTCGGGTTGGGGAGACCCAGTACTTC. Protein: CASSPESRVGETQYF.

This clone showed up many times. This sequence joins TRBV5-1 and TRBJ1-1, with a weak D call TRBD1 (6 bases). The CDR3 runs 15 residues. The germline CDR1 and CDR2 sequences are SGHRS and YFSETQ. With 0 bases removed from V and 1 base from J, the gap between germline ends came to 10 bases. In DNA form, the CDR3 reads TGCGCCAGCAGCTTGGTGGGAGGGGGGAACACTGAAGCTTTCTTT. Translating gives CASSLVGGGNTEAFF.

This clone was seen only a few times. The chain is built from TRBV29-1 and TRBJ1-1; D possibly corresponds to TRBD1 (5 bases). CDR3 length equals 12 residues. Germline V gene data show CDR1 as SQVTM and CDR2 as ANQGSEA. V was pared by 5 bases and J by 6 bases, with 13 bases between. CDR3 amino acids: CSVLRDWSEAFF. The CDR3 DNA is TGCAGCGTTTTAAGGGACTGGTCTGAAGCTTTCTTT.

In its sample, this clone was seen many times. This rearrangement joins TRBV12-5 to TRBJ1-6; a possible D gene is TRBD1 (6 bases). Germline V gene lookup returns CDR1 LGHNT and CDR2 FRNRAP. CDR3 length equals 14 residues. Trimming shortened V by 7 bases and J by 4 bases, and 11 bases separated the two germline ends. CDR3 DNA sequence: TGTGCTAGTGCCCTCCAGGGGTATAATTCACCCCTCCACTTT. It is translated as CASALQGYNSPLHF.

This clone has ten or more counts. The chain carries TRBV28 and TRBJ1-5; D not certain. CDR1 and CDR2 from the germline V gene are MDHEN and SYDVKM. Trimming cost V 1 base and J 2 bases, with 9 bases left between them. This CDR3 contains 15 residues. Here the CDR3 DNA reads TGTGCCAGCAGTTTATTTGCAGGTGGCAATCAGCCCCAGCATTTT. It codes for CASSLFAGGNQPQHF.

This clone was picked up many times. The chain recombines TRBV6-6 with TRBJ1-3, with a weak D call TRBD1 (5 bases). The germline gives CDR1 MNHNY, CDR2 SVGAGI (reference sequence). The CDR3 consists of 12 residues. The V end lost 5 bases, the J end lost 8 bases, and 10 bases lay between the germline ends. In DNA, the CDR3 is TGTGCCAGCAGTCCTACGGGGGACACCATATATTTT. Translating it yields CASSPTGDTIYF.

This clone was seen many times. This chain connects TRBV5-1 to TRBJ1-2; D might be TRBD1 (6 bases). The CDR3 contains 14 residues. The V gene lost 4 bases and the J gene lost 5 bases, with 15 bases spanning the gap. Germline values: CDR1 SGHRS, CDR2 YFSETQ. CDR3 protein: CASSTTGRNYGYTF. As DNA, the CDR3 is TGCGCCAGCAGCACTACAGGGAGGAATTATGGCTACACCTTC.

This clone was found a few times. The gene calls are TRBV9 and TRBJ1-5, with D perhaps TRBD1 (6 bases). This CDR3 is built from 14 residues. Deletions cut 3 bases from V and 3 bases from J, with 10 bases between. Germline CDR1 SGDLS, CDR2 YYNGEE. The CDR3 region is CASSEGVVNQPQHF. Here the CDR3 DNA reads TGTGCCAGCAGCGAGGGGGTGGTCAATCAGCCCCAGCATTTT.

This clone was observed many times. The gene calls are TRBV24-1 and TRBJ2-1; TRBD2 matches 9 bases. This CDR3 has 16 residues. After removal of 5 bases from V and 5 bases from J, the junction contained 9 bases not matched to a gene. The germline CDR1 and CDR2 sequences are KGHDR and SFDVKD. The chain's CDR3 is CATSGRQTSGNNEQFF. The CDR3 DNA follows: TGTGCCACCAGTGGTAGGCAGACTAGCGGAAACAATGAGCAGTTCTTC.

This clone was observed many times. The chain couples TRBV27 to TRBJ2-7, with 8 bases lining up with TRBD1. CDR1 MNHEY and CDR2 SMNVEV come from the germline V gene (reference sequence). This CDR3 spans 15 amino acids. The J segment lost 2 bases and the V segment lost 5 bases, leaving 8 bases of the junction unmatched. CDR3 residues: CASSISGTGPYEQYF. CDR3 coding DNA: TGTGCCAGCAGTATCTCCGGGACAGGACCCTACGAGCAGTACTTC.

At least ten counts were recorded for this clone. The chain uses TRBV6-1 and TRBJ1-6; D perhaps matches TRBD1 (5 bases). Looked up from germline, CDR1 is MNHNS and CDR2 is SASEGT. Trimming stripped 2 bases from V and 7 bases from J, with 18 bases between. This CDR3 is built from 17 residues. CDR3 sequence reads: CASSENFAQAGNSPLHF. For the CDR3, the DNA is TGTGCCAGCAGTGAAAACTTCGCACAGGCTGGGAATTCACCCCTCCACTTT.

This clone occurred a few times. The V and J genes are TRBV5-1 and TRBJ2-1; 11 positions match TRBD2. The length of the CDR3 is 16 residues. The germline V gene encodes CDR1 SGHRS and CDR2 YFSETQ. Germline trimming cut 2 bases from V and 9 bases from J; bases unmatched to any gene: 10. The CDR3 protein is CASSFFSGGAILEQFF. The CDR3 bases are TGCGCCAGCAGCTTTTTTAGCGGGGGGGCCATCCTTGAGCAGTTCTTC.

The rearrangement uses TRBV4-1 and TRBJ2-5, with a weak D call TRBD1 (6 bases). The CDR3 contains 16 residues. Trimming removed 1 base at V and 5 bases at J, with 17 bases between. CDR1 and CDR2 (germline): MGHRA, YSYEKL. DNA of the CDR3: TGCGCCAGCAGCCAAGCAGGGGAGTCCTCCGGGGAGACCCAGTACTTC. Its protein is CASSQAGESSGETQYF.

This clone was found many times. V and J are TRBV5-1 and TRBJ1-1; TRBD1 matches 9 bases. The V gene end was trimmed by 4 bases and the J gene end by 2 bases; junction bases not matched to a gene: 3. In germline, CDR1 is SGHRS, CDR2 YFSETQ. The length of the CDR3 is 14 residues. The CDR3, as DNA: TGCGCCAGCAGCCGGGGACAGGGAAACACTGAAGCTTTCTTT. Its protein product is CASSRGQGNTEAFF. Full variable domain (missing parts from reference TRBV5-1 and TRBJ1-1): KAGVTQTPRYLIKTRGQQVTLSCSPISGHRSVSWYQQTPGQGLQFLFEYFSETQRNKGNFPGRFSGRQFSNSRSEMNVSTLELGDSALYLCASSRGQGNTEAFFGQGTRLTVV.

The table lists this clone with a few counts. This chain joins TRBV2 and TRBJ1-5; 10 bases line up with TRBD1. The trim removed 2 bases at V and 4 bases at J, leaving 5 bases unmatched. CDR1 is SNHLY, CDR2 FYNNEI, per germline. The CDR3 extends over 16 amino acids. The CDR3 nucleotides are TGTGCCAGCAGTGAAAGACAGGGGGCCAATAATCAGCCCCAGCATTTT. It encodes CASSERQGANNQPQHF.

The CDR3 reads CASSSPRGGGYGYTF. In DNA form, the CDR3 reads TGTGCCAGCAGTTCTCCTAGGGGGGGAGGGTATGGCTACACCTTC. This rearrangement joins TRBV12-3 or TRBV12-4 to TRBJ1-2, with D possibly TRBD1 on 6 matching bases. V was cut by 4 bases and J by 5 bases, with 17 bases left in between. The CDR3 totals 15 residues.

This clone was counted many times. V usage is TRBV7-3 and J usage is TRBJ2-1; D tentatively reads TRBD1 or TRBD2 (6 bases each). Germline V CDR1 and CDR2: SGHTA, FQGTGA. V gave up 6 bases and J gave up 6 bases, with 9 bases separating them. This CDR3 has 12 amino acids. The CDR3 nucleotides are TGTGCCAGCAGTGGAGGGGGCAATGAGCAGTTCTTC. Its translation: CASSGGGNEQFF.

Many counts were recorded for this clone. CDR3 protein: CASTNLFTDTQYF. The CDR3 nucleotides are TGTGCCAGCACCAACCTATTCACAGATACGCAGTATTTT. The chain employs TRBV11-2 and TRBJ2-3; D is ambiguous. Germline V gene data show CDR1 as SGHAT and CDR2 as FQNNGV. Trimming shortened V by 7 bases and J by 2 bases, and 10 bases separated the two germline ends. The CDR3 spans 13 residues. The full variable domain, with the rest looked up from reference TRBV11-2 and TRBJ2-3, is EAGVAQSPRYKIIEKRQSVAFWCNPISGHATLYWYQQILGQGPKLLIQFQNNGVVDDSQLPKDRFSAERLKGVDSTLKIQPAKLEDSAVYLCASTNLFTDTQYFGPGTRLTVL.

This clone was counted at least ten times. The rearrangement uses TRBV7-2 and TRBJ2-3; 10 nucleotides match TRBD2. J was trimmed by 5 bases and V by 4 bases; bases with no gene match: 6. The CDR3 is made up of 15 amino acids. Germline loops: CDR1 SGHTA, CDR2 FQGNSA. The CDR3 loop is CASSWGLANGDTQYF. For the CDR3, the DNA is TGTGCCAGCAGCTGGGGACTAGCGAATGGAGATACGCAGTATTTT.

V is TRBV15 and J is TRBJ1-6, with 7 bases that match TRBD1. Germline lookup yields CDR1 LNHNV and CDR2 YYDKDF (reference sequence). Trimming cost V 3 bases and J 11 bases; bases outside gene matches: 13. CDR3 length: 16 residues. The CDR3 region has the DNA TGTGCCACCAGCAGGACCTCCGAGACAGGGATAACACCCCTCCACTTT. Translating it yields CATSRTSETGITPLHF.